A single sample is the source of the 17 T cell receptor beta chains below, sequenced in a study of T cell responses to AZD1222 COVID-19 vaccine. Measured with immunoSEQ multiplex PCR; TCRdb has only the in-frame clones, and not every one. Among about 99,000 clones, around 90% were seen once, and the ten largest hold approximately 3%. This specimen was peripheral blood, taken on day 0 of AZD1222 vaccination. Receptors originate from an adult in good health.

The rearrangement uses TRBV4-1 and TRBJ2-1, with 11 bases that match TRBD2. Germline-derived CDR1 and CDR2 are MGHRA and YSYEKL. J lost 5 bases, V lost 3 bases, and 0 bases had no gene match. The CDR3 extends over 14 amino acids. CDR3 sequence reads: CASSQGLADNEQFF. DNA for the CDR3: TGCGCCAGCAGCCAGGGACTAGCGGACAATGAGCAGTTCTTC.

The chain links TRBV14 to TRBJ1-4, with D possibly matching TRBD1 (5 bases). The CDR3 is 17 residues long. Germline assignment: CDR1 SGHDN and CDR2 FVKESK. V lost 5 bases and J lost 3, with 19 bases in between. CDR3 nucleotides: TGTGCCAGCAGCTTAACCCCGGGACGCCAGCCTAATGAAAAACTGTTTTTT. Protein sequence: CASSLTPGRQPNEKLFF.

There are a few counts of this clone. The chain is built from TRBV5-4 and TRBJ2-3; 7 positions match TRBD2. With V trimmed by 5 bases and J by 0 bases, 6 bases remained unmatched. The CDR3 is 15 residues long. Germline CDR1 reads SGHNT; CDR2 reads YYREEE (reference sequence). CDR3 sequence reads: CASRDQRGSTDTQYF. The CDR3 DNA is TGTGCCAGCAGAGACCAGCGGGGAAGCACAGATACGCAGTATTTT.

The J gene is TRBJ2-5, the V gene TRBV11-2; D might be TRBD1 (7 bases). Trimming cost V 7 bases and J 4 bases, with 16 bases left between them. Germline V gives CDR1 SGHAT, CDR2 FQNNGV. This CDR3 comprises 14 residues. In DNA form, the CDR3 reads TGTGCCAGCACGCAGAGGGGGCGGGGAGAGACCCAGTACTTC. The encoded protein is CASTQRGRGETQYF.

This chain links TRBV5-4 with TRBJ1-2; D is ambiguous. Germline CDR1 reads SGHNT; CDR2 reads YYREEE (reference sequence). V was clipped by 0 bases and J by 8 bases, with 17 bases between them. The CDR3 runs 15 residues. In DNA, the CDR3 is TGTGCCAGCAGCTTGGGGTCGTCAGGTACCCCGGGCTACACCTTC. Its protein is CASSLGSSGTPGYTF.

This rearrangement joins TRBV3-1 (or the pseudogene TRBV3-2) to TRBJ2-1; 8 positions agree with TRBD2. The V gene end was trimmed by 4 bases and the J gene end by 3 bases; junction bases not matched to a gene: 8. This CDR3 spans 16 amino acids. The germline gives CDR1 LGHDT, CDR2 YNNKEL (reference sequence). CDR3 amino acids: CASSPIFSGNYNEQFF. CDR3 sequence (DNA): TGTGCCAGCAGCCCCATTTTTAGCGGGAACTACAATGAGCAGTTCTTC.

The rearrangement links TRBV25-1 to TRBJ1-1; tentative D call: TRBD1 (6 bases). This CDR3 region has 12 residues. Per the germline V gene, CDR1 is MGHDK and CDR2 is SYGVNS. Trimming took 7 bases from V and 6 from J, leaving 12 bases between them. The CDR3 DNA is TGTGCCAGCAAGGGGGATGGTCCTGAAGCTTTCTTT. Encoded protein: CASKGDGPEAFF.

The chain employs TRBV7-9 and TRBJ1-1, with D perhaps matching TRBD1 (5 bases). There are 14 residues in the CDR3. Germline CDR1 is SEHNR and CDR2 is FQNEAQ (reference sequence). V shed 1 base and J shed 1 base, with 7 bases lying between them. The CDR3 loop reads CASSLGGTNTEAFF. The CDR3 coding sequence is TGTGCCAGCAGCTTAGGGGGGACGAACACTGAAGCTTTCTTT.

V and J are TRBV2 and TRBJ1-2; 12 bases agree with TRBD1. CDR3 length: 15 amino acids. V trimming: 10 bases; J trimming: 5 bases; junction bases outside the gene matches: 11. Germline CDR1 is SNHLY and CDR2 is FYNNEI. The CDR3 loop reads CATGQGAQLGYGYTF. The CDR3 nucleotides read TGTGCCACGGGACAGGGGGCGCAATTAGGTTATGGCTACACCTTC.

The chain is built from TRBV14 and TRBJ1-6; D gene ambiguous. Trimming pared 5 bases from V and 7 bases from J, leaving 9 bases between. The CDR3 has 13 residues. Germline V gene sequence: CDR1 SGHDN, CDR2 FVKESK. The CDR3, as DNA: TGTGCCAGCAGCTCGGACCGGAATTCACCCCTCCACTTT. Protein product: CASSSDRNSPLHF.

This clone is a singleton in its sample. The genes are TRBV7-2 and TRBJ1-2, with 8 bases matching TRBD1. The ends lost 5 bases at V and 2 bases at J; junction bases unmatched: 4. CDR3 length equals 14 residues. The germline gives CDR1 SGHTA, CDR2 FQGNSA. CDR3: CASSGRGRNYGYTF. CDR3 coding DNA: TGTGCCAGCAGCGGCAGGGGGCGCAACTATGGCTACACCTTC.

The chain uses TRBV5-4 and TRBJ2-5; TRBD2 aligns across 7 bases. Germline lookup yields CDR1 SGHNT and CDR2 YYREEE (reference sequence). Losses at the gene ends were 3 bases for V and 2 bases for J; bases not matched to a gene: 7. This CDR3 comprises 15 residues. The CDR3 DNA reads TGTGCCAGCAGCTCAAAAAGCGGGGTGCAAGAGACCCAGTACTTC. Translated, it gives CASSSKSGVQETQYF.

The gene calls are TRBV6-1 and TRBJ2-1; 9 bases agree with TRBD2. The CDR3 spans 15 residues. J was trimmed by 4 bases and V by 3 bases; bases with no gene match: 4. The V gene's germline CDR1 is MNHNS and CDR2 SASEGT. The CDR3 reads CASSDSGRAYNEQFF. In DNA form, the CDR3 reads TGTGCCAGCAGTGATAGCGGGAGAGCATACAATGAGCAGTTCTTC.

The chain joins TRBV7-9 to TRBJ2-5; the match to TRBD1 covers 9 bases. The CDR3 has 15 amino acids. Looked up from germline, CDR1 is SEHNR and CDR2 is FQNEAQ (reference sequence). Unmatched junction bases numbered 5, after V lost 1 base and J lost 5 bases. CDR3 protein: CASSLGDREYETQYF. The CDR3 DNA reads as TGTGCCAGCAGCTTAGGGGACAGGGAATACGAGACCCAGTACTTC.

This chain connects TRBV7-8 to TRBJ2-1; 11 bases fit TRBD2. The CDR3 sequence is 19 residues long. V trimming: 2 bases; J trimming: 7 bases; junction bases outside the gene matches: 16. The germline V gene encodes CDR1 SGHVS and CDR2 FQNEAQ. CDR3 residues: CASSLRPFSGRAPGNEQFF. The CDR3 region has the DNA TGTGCCAGCAGCTTACGCCCTTTTAGCGGGAGGGCCCCAGGGAATGAGCAGTTCTTC.

This clone was counted a single time. V usage is TRBV6-5 and J usage is TRBJ2-1, with 8 bases that match TRBD1. The V segment lost 6 bases and the J segment 4 bases; nucleotides outside the gene matches: 2. This CDR3 has 13 residues. The germline gives CDR1 MNHEY, CDR2 SVGAGI. The DNA for the CDR3 is TGTGCCAGCAGGACAGGGGTTTACAATGAGCAGTTCTTC. It translates to CASRTGVYNEQFF.

V usage is TRBV5-4 and J usage is TRBJ2-7; weak D call: TRBD1 (5 bases). The CDR3 runs 13 residues. Per the germline V gene, CDR1 is SGHNT and CDR2 is YYREEE (reference sequence). The V and J ends lost 2 bases and 6 bases respectively, with 12 bases between them. CDR3 nucleotides: TGTGCCAGCAGCTTTTGGGGCTGGGTCGAGCAGTACTTC. It specifies CASSFWGWVEQYF.